This entry lists 30 T cell receptor beta chains sequenced from one sample in a study of Ad26.COV2.S vaccination and SARS-CoV-2 variants. The data were produced by immunoSEQ multiplex PCR, yet TCRdb's version contains in-frame clones alone and is incomplete. The sample yields about 450,000 clones, nearly 90% seen once. Treatment given: 15 to 20 received Ad26.COV2.S at low or high dose, single or two shots; roughly five received placebo; per-sample allocation not given. Specimen acquisition occurred on day 63 following the initial vaccine or placebo injection. The sequencing used peripheral blood, collected in a trial of Ad26.COV2.S vaccine versus placebo. The receptors come from a person between 18 and 59 years old who received the Ad26.COV2.S COVID-19 vaccine or a placebo.

The V and J genes are TRBV21-1 and TRBJ2-1; TRBD1, the table's D call, was not compared with the DNA. TRBV21-1 has pseudogene status. The CDR3 runs to 13 residues. The CDR3 DNA reads as TGTGCCAGCAGACAGGGCATCTACAATGAGCAGTTCTTC. Its translation is CASRQGIYNEQFF.

The CDR3 here is CASSFGGARYEQFF. Here the CDR3 DNA reads TGTGCCAGCAGCTTTGGGGGAGCAAGATATGAGCAGTTCTTC. This sequence joins TRBV11-2 and TRBJ2-1; D assignment may be TRBD1 or TRBD2 (5 bases each). Trimming left V 3 bases short and J 8 bases short, with 14 bases between. The CDR3 is made up of 14 amino acids. Germline V gene lookup returns CDR1 SGHAT and CDR2 FQNNGV.

This clone was seen just once. The rearrangement links TRBV9 to TRBJ1-6; D may be TRBD1 (6 bases). The V end lost 4 bases, the J end lost 9 bases, and 20 bases lay between the germline ends. This CDR3 comprises 16 residues. Looked up from germline, CDR1 is SGDLS and CDR2 is YYNGEE. The CDR3 loop reads CASSTTGIGVVSPLHF. CDR3 nucleotides: TGTGCCAGCAGCACCACAGGGATAGGGGTTGTTTCACCCCTCCACTTT.

The gene calls are TRBV6-1 and TRBJ1-1; D remains unclear. From germline, CDR1 is MNHNS and CDR2 SASEGT. This CDR3 contains 16 residues. Trimming left V 2 bases short and J 4 bases short, with 17 bases between. For the CDR3, the DNA is TGTGCCAGCAGTGAATTAGTGTGGCCGCTGAGCACTGAAGCTTTCTTT. It codes for CASSELVWPLSTEAFF.

Regarding this clone: The same CDR3 can be traced to other DNA sequences in this sample. The rearrangement links TRBV19 to TRBJ1-2; D unclear. Trimming shortened V by 3 bases and J by 4 bases, and 9 bases separated the two germline ends. This CDR3 region has 13 residues. Germline V gene lookup returns CDR1 LNHDA and CDR2 SQIVND (reference sequence). The CDR3 DNA is TGTGCCAGTAGTATCGGCCGAAGCTATGGCTACACCTTC. This sequence encodes CASSIGRSYGYTF.

The genes are TRBV9 and TRBJ1-1, with D perhaps matching TRBD1 (5 bases). This CDR3 spans 14 amino acids. CDR1 and CDR2 from the germline V gene are SGDLS and YYNGEE. Trimming took 4 bases from V and 5 from J, leaving 15 bases between them. The CDR3 protein is CASSLGRDWTEAFF. The CDR3 bases are TGTGCCAGCAGCCTAGGGAGGGACTGGACTGAAGCTTTCTTT.

The chain carries TRBV3-1 (or the pseudogene TRBV3-2) and TRBJ1-1; D is possibly TRBD1 (5 bases). The CDR3 length is 14 residues. V lost 5 bases and J 4 bases, leaving 14 bases between the germline ends. CDR1 is LGHDT and CDR2 is YNNKEL in the germline V gene (reference sequence). This CDR3 is CASSKGEGRTEAFF. The CDR3 DNA reads TGTGCCAGCAGCAAAGGGGAGGGACGCACTGAAGCTTTCTTT.

This clone was seen only once. The chain joins TRBV11-2 to TRBJ2-1; D not certain. The germline CDR1 and CDR2 sequences are SGHAT and FQNNGV. This CDR3 comprises 13 residues. Trimming stripped 1 base from V and 6 bases from J, with 7 bases between. The DNA for the CDR3 is TGTGCCAGCAGCTTAGTTCCAGTCAATGAGCAGTTCTTC. It encodes CASSLVPVNEQFF. The variable domain in full, completed from reference TRBV11-2 and TRBJ2-1, reads EAGVAQSPRYKIIEKRQSVAFWCNPISGHATLYWYQQILGQGPKLLIQFQNNGVVDDSQLPKDRFSAERLKGVDSTLKIQPAKLEDSAVYLCASSLVPVNEQFFGPGTRLTVL.

The gene calls are TRBV5-1 and TRBJ1-1, with 8 bases that match TRBD1. V was pared by 5 bases and J by 0 bases, with 6 bases of the junction left unmatched. From germline, CDR1 is SGHRS and CDR2 YFSETQ. The CDR3 totals 15 residues. In DNA form, the CDR3 reads TGCGCCAGCAGACGAGGGACAGGTTTGAACACTGAAGCTTTCTTT. Translating it yields CASRRGTGLNTEAFF. Using reference TRBV5-1 and TRBJ1-1 for the parts outside the CDR3, the full variable domain is KAGVTQTPRYLIKTRGQQVTLSCSPISGHRSVSWYQQTPGQGLQFLFEYFSETQRNKGNFPGRFSGRQFSNSRSEMNVSTLELGDSALYLCASRRGTGLNTEAFFGQGTRLTVV.

The chain recombines TRBV4-3 with TRBJ2-1, with D unresolved. With 0 bases removed from V and 7 bases from J, the gap between germline ends came to 7 bases. Looked up from germline, CDR1 is LGHNA and CDR2 is YSLEER. This CDR3 contains 13 residues. The CDR3 loop is CASSQDTRNEQFF. For the CDR3, the DNA is TGCGCCAGCAGCCAAGATACGAGGAATGAGCAGTTCTTC.

The chain carries TRBV5-6 and TRBJ1-1, with TRBD1 matching over 8 bases. The CDR3 sequence is 16 residues long. Germline trimming cut 2 bases from V and 7 bases from J; bases unmatched to any gene: 13. Germline CDR1 SGHDT, CDR2 YYEEEE. The CDR3 loop reads CASSFLDRGLSHEAFF. The CDR3, as DNA: TGTGCCAGCAGCTTCCTTGACAGGGGACTTTCTCATGAAGCTTTCTTT.

The genes are TRBV7-3 and TRBJ2-5, with TRBD1 matching over 9 bases. The CDR3 loop spans 13 amino acids. With 4 bases clipped from V and 3 bases from J, the junction kept 0 bases outside the gene matches. Per germline, CDR1 SGHTA and CDR2 FQGTGA. This chain's CDR3 is CASSWDREETQYF. CDR3 DNA: TGTGCCAGCAGCTGGGACAGGGAAGAGACCCAGTACTTC.

The genes are TRBV27 and TRBJ2-1; D is unclear. The germline V gene has CDR1 MNHEY and CDR2 SMNVEV (reference sequence). This CDR3 comprises 17 residues. Trimming took off 5 bases at V and 5 bases at J, with 22 bases between the two ends. CDR3 in amino acids: CASSPIVRLISNNEQFF. CDR3 coding DNA: TGTGCCAGCAGTCCTATAGTAAGGCTGATATCCAACAATGAGCAGTTCTTC.

The chain combines TRBV3-1 (or the pseudogene TRBV3-2) with TRBJ1-1; D unresolved. Trimming took off 4 bases at V and 1 base at J, with 16 bases between the two ends. This CDR3 comprises 16 residues. In germline, CDR1 is LGHDT, CDR2 YNNKEL (reference sequence). The CDR3 loop is CASSPNHQEANTEAFF. The CDR3, as DNA: TGTGCCAGCAGCCCAAACCACCAGGAGGCGAACACTGAAGCTTTCTTT.

This clone occurred a few times. V usage is TRBV5-1 and J usage is TRBJ2-3; 8 positions agree with TRBD2. The CDR3 runs 16 residues. V lost 0 bases, J lost 2 bases, and 5 bases stayed unmatched. The germline gives CDR1 SGHRS, CDR2 YFSETQ. The CDR3 spells CASSLGIAGPTDTQYF. DNA of the CDR3: TGCGCCAGCAGCTTGGGGATAGCGGGGCCCACAGATACGCAGTATTTT.

The rearrangement joins TRBV11-3 to TRBJ2-1, with D uncertain. The CDR3 is 14 amino acids. Germline V CDR1 and CDR2: SGHNT, YENEEA. V lost 4 bases and J 1 base, leaving 8 bases between the germline ends. The CDR3 loop is CASSWIGSYNEQFF. In DNA form, the CDR3 reads TGTGCCAGCAGCTGGATTGGGTCCTACAATGAGCAGTTCTTC.

The chain carries TRBV4-2 and TRBJ2-7; TRBD1 agrees at 8 bases. The CDR3 loop spans 15 amino acids. Germline V gene sequence: CDR1 LGHNA, CDR2 YNFKEQ. V lost 5 bases and J lost 2; bases outside the gene matches: 8. CDR3: CASSWAGGLTYEQYF. The CDR3 region has the DNA TGTGCCAGCAGCTGGGCAGGGGGCTTGACCTACGAGCAGTACTTC.

This clone showed up just once. The gene calls are TRBV7-2 and TRBJ1-1; a possible D gene is TRBD1 (5 bases). This CDR3 spans 14 amino acids. V was cut by 1 base and J by 10 bases, with 16 bases left in between. CDR1 is SGHTA and CDR2 is FQGNSA in the germline V gene. The CDR3 nucleotides are TGTGCCAGCAGCTTAGGAGTGCGGCAGGGTGGAGCTTTCTTT. Its protein is CASSLGVRQGGAFF.

The chain uses TRBV6-5 and TRBJ2-1, with 9 nucleotides matching TRBD2. The CDR3 covers 15 residues. CDR1 and CDR2 (germline): MNHEY, SVGAGI. The trim removed 2 bases at V and 2 bases at J, leaving 1 base unmatched. The CDR3 protein is CASSYGGRAYNEQFF. DNA of the CDR3: TGTGCCAGCAGTTACGGCGGGAGGGCCTACAATGAGCAGTTCTTC.

The V call is TRBV5-1, the J call TRBJ2-5; a weak D match, TRBD2 (6 bases). Germline loops: CDR1 SGHRS, CDR2 YFSETQ. The CDR3 totals 15 residues. V was pared by 6 bases and J by 5 bases, with 20 bases between. The CDR3 loop reads CASTHQGGDAETQYF. The CDR3 DNA reads TGCGCCAGCACCCACCAGGGCGGGGATGCGGAGACCCAGTACTTC.

This chain joins TRBV10-3 and TRBJ1-1; D is unresolved. The V end was cut by 10 bases, the J end by 1 base, with 16 bases between. This CDR3 has 14 amino acids. The germline V gene encodes CDR1 ENHRY and CDR2 SYGVKD. In DNA form, the CDR3 reads TGTGCCACCTCCTGGGTGGGCGGGAACACTGAAGCTTTCTTT. Residues: CATSWVGGNTEAFF.

In its sample, this clone was seen once. CDR3 bases: TGTGCCATCAGGGCGGTCCAAGGAGATACGCAGTATTTT. Its translation: CAIRAVQGDTQYF. V is TRBV10-3 and J is TRBJ2-3; D is uncertain. Germline V gives CDR1 ENHRY, CDR2 SYGVKD. Trimming removed 6 bases at V and 5 bases at J, with 12 bases between. This CDR3 comprises 13 residues.

This sequence joins TRBV19 and TRBJ2-5, with D hard to call. The germline V and J ends were trimmed by 4 bases and 2 bases, with 14 bases remaining between them. The length of the CDR3 is 15 residues. From germline, CDR1 is LNHDA and CDR2 SQIVND (reference sequence). CDR3 in DNA: TGTGCCAGTAGTAACCGAGACGGTGGTCAAGAGACCCAGTACTTC. Protein product: CASSNRDGGQETQYF.

This chain joins TRBV3-1 (or the pseudogene TRBV3-2) and TRBJ2-1; D is possibly TRBD2 (6 bases). There are 15 residues in the CDR3. The V gene's germline CDR1 is LGHDT and CDR2 YNNKEL (reference sequence). Trimming cost V 1 base and J 7 bases, with 14 bases left between them. Here the CDR3 reads CASSQVPLAWNEQFF. The CDR3 DNA reads as TGTGCCAGCAGCCAAGTACCCCTAGCGTGGAATGAGCAGTTCTTC.

This rearrangement joins TRBV27 to TRBJ2-2; 12 bases are a match to TRBD1. The CDR3 has 16 residues. The junction had 9 bases not matched to a gene; V was cut back by 6 bases and J by 7 bases. Germline lookup yields CDR1 MNHEY and CDR2 SMNVEV (reference sequence). The CDR3 DNA reads as TGTGCCAGCAGCCGGGACAGGGGGCGCTTGGGCGGGGAGCTGTTTTTT. Amino acid sequence: CASSRDRGRLGGELFF.

V usage is TRBV6-6 and J usage is TRBJ2-1, with 7 nucleotides matching TRBD2. This CDR3 comprises 17 residues. CDR1 MNHNY and CDR2 SVGAGI come from the germline V gene (reference sequence). The V segment lost 5 bases and the J segment 0 bases; nucleotides outside the gene matches: 10. CDR3 residues: CASSPRWGRASYNEQFF. CDR3 nucleotide sequence: TGTGCCAGCAGTCCCCGGTGGGGGAGGGCCTCCTACAATGAGCAGTTCTTC.

The gene calls are TRBV9 and TRBJ1-6; D call uncertain. The V gene's germline CDR1 is SGDLS and CDR2 YYNGEE. This CDR3 has 14 amino acids. The ends were cut back, 1 base at V and 8 bases at J, with 10 bases in the middle. The CDR3 sequence: CASSVTWGDSPLHF. In DNA, the CDR3 is TGTGCCAGCAGCGTAACTTGGGGAGATTCACCCCTCCACTTT.

The chain employs TRBV4-3 and TRBJ2-1; no clear D. V gave up 1 base and J gave up 0 bases, with 13 bases separating them. The germline V gene encodes CDR1 LGHNA and CDR2 YSLEER. This CDR3 spans 17 amino acids. CDR3 in DNA: TGCGCCAGCAGCCAAGTCTGGGAACAGAGCTCCTACAATGAGCAGTTCTTC. It yields the protein CASSQVWEQSSYNEQFF.

The chain recombines TRBV7-9 with TRBJ2-5; D is possibly TRBD1 (6 bases). This CDR3 comprises 13 residues. CDR1 SEHNR and CDR2 FQNEAQ come from the germline V gene (reference sequence). Trimming took off 4 bases at V and 5 bases at J, with 11 bases between the two ends. CDR3 bases: TGTGCCAGCAGCTCCTACAGGGTTGAGACCCAGTACTTC. Translation: CASSSYRVETQYF. The full variable domain, with the rest looked up from reference TRBV7-9 and TRBJ2-5, is DTGVSQNPRHKITKRGQNVTFRCDPISEHNRLYWYRQTLGQGPEFLTYFQNEAQLEKSRLLSDRFSAERPKGSFSTLEIQRTEQGDSAMYLCASSSYRVETQYFGPGTRLLVL.

The chain recombines TRBV27 with TRBJ2-5; D is uncertain. CDR3 length equals 16 residues. The V end lost 0 bases, the J end lost 2 bases, and 13 bases lay between the germline ends. CDR1 and CDR2 (germline): MNHEY, SMNVEV (reference sequence). CDR3 amino acids: CASSLSAGTRQETQYF. In nucleotides, the CDR3 is TGTGCCAGCAGTTTATCGGCAGGTACAAGGCAAGAGACCCAGTACTTC.